The clone carrying this T cell receptor (beta chain) was picked up a small number of times. The V and J ends lost 0 bases and 8 bases, in that order; junction bases with no gene match: 9. The CDR3 has 16 residues. Germline V gene data show CDR1 as SGHVS and CDR2 as FQNEAQ. These data belong to a study of tumor-infiltrating lymphocytes in oesophageal squamous cell carcinoma. TCRdb recomputed calls from the PCR reads with MiXCR, one row per CDR3 protein. This sample has 9,500 to 13,000 distinct CDR3 sequences, with 45% to 65% found just once. This chain links TRBV7-8 with TRBJ2-3, with 9 nucleotides matching TRBD1. The sample was esophageal tumor tissue. The receptor was isolated from a female donor with esophageal squamous cell carcinoma. The CDR3 reads CASSLAVTGGLRTQYF. The CDR3, as DNA: TGTGCCAGCAGCTTAGCTGTGACAGGGGGACTTCGTACGCAGTATTTT.